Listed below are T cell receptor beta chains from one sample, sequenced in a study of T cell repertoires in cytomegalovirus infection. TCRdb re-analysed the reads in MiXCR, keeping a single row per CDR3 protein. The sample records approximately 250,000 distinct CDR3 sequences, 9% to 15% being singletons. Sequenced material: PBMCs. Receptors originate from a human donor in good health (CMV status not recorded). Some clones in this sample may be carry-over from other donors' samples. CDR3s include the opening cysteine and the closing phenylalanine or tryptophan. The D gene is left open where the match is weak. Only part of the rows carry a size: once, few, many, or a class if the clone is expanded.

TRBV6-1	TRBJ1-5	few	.	CASSAGEVSNQPQHF	TGTGCCAGCAGTGCAGGGGAGGTGAGCAATCAGCCCCAGCATTTT
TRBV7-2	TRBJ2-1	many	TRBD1	CASSLRTGQNEQFF	TGTGCCAGCAGCCTTAGGACAGGCCAAAATGAGCAGTTCTTC
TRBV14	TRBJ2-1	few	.	CASSQAMEPEQFF	TGTGCCAGCAGCCAAGCAATGGAACCTGAGCAGTTCTTC
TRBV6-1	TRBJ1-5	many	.	CASSSGTTNSNQPQHF	TGTGCCAGCAGCTCCGGGACAACCAATAGCAATCAGCCCCAGCATTTT
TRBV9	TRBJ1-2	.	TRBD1	CASSPGDRGLYGYTF	TGTGCCAGCAGCCCGGGGGACAGGGGCCTCTATGGCTACACCTTC
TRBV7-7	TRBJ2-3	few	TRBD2	CASSSSTSGGDTQYF	TGTGCCAGCAGCTCTTCGACTAGCGGGGGGGATACGCAGTATTTT
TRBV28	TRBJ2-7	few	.	CASRSVGPPYEQYF	TGTGCCAGCAGATCTGTGGGGCCCCCCTACGAGCAGTACTTC
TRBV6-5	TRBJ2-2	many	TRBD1	CASSPTGEATGELFF	TGTGCCAGCAGTCCGACAGGGGAGGCCACCGGGGAGCTGTTTTTT
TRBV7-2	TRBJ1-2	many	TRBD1	CASSLALTGGGDGYTF	TGTGCCAGCAGCTTAGCCCTGACAGGGGGTGGAGATGGCTACACCTTC
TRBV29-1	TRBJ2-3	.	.	CSAEGGTDTQYF	TGCAGCGCCGAGGGGGGTACAGATACGCAGTATTTT
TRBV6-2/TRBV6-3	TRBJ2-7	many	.	CASIKGGAEFYEQYF	TGTGCCAGCATCAAGGGGGGGGCAGAGTTCTACGAGCAGTACTTC
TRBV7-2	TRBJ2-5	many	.	CASSLGGAVQETQYF	TGTGCCAGCAGCTTAGGGGGGGCCGTCCAAGAGACCCAGTACTTC
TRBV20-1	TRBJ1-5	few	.	CSALRGGANQPQHF	TGCAGTGCGTTACGGGGTGGCGCTAATCAGCCCCAGCATTTT
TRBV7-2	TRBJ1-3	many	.	CASSFRGQRRAGNTIYF	TGTGCCAGCAGCTTCCGGGGGCAGCGACGTGCTGGAAACACCATATATTTT
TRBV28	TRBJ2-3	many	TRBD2	CASSQPTSGLDTQYF	TGTGCCAGCAGCCAACCCACTAGCGGCCTCGATACGCAGTATTTT
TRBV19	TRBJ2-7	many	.	CASSNKYEQYF	TGTGCCAGTAGCAATAAATACGAGCAGTACTTC
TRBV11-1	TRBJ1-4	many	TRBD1	CASSPGTGTEKLFF	TGTGCCAGCAGCCCTGGGACAGGGACTGAAAAACTGTTTTTT
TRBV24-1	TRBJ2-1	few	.	CATSDDRNNEQFF	TGTGCCACCAGTGATGACAGAAACAATGAGCAGTTCTTC
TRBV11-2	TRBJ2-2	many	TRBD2	CASSSRHVIAGGNTGELFF	TGTGCCAGCAGCTCTAGACACGTAATAGCGGGAGGGAACACCGGGGAGCTGTTTTTT
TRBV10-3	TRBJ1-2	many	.	CAISPRGANYGYTF	TGTGCCATCAGCCCTCGGGGGGCTAACTATGGCTACACCTTC
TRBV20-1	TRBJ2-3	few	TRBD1	CSARDMGRGQDTQYF	TGCAGTGCTAGAGATATGGGCAGGGGGCAAGATACGCAGTATTTT
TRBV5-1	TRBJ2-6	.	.	CASSLGQSSGANVLTF	TGCGCCAGCAGCTTGGGGCAGTCATCTGGGGCCAACGTCCTGACTTTC
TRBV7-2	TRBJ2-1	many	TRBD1	CASSLFGTGSVNEQFF	TGTGCCAGCAGCTTATTCGGGACAGGGAGTGTCAATGAGCAGTTCTTC
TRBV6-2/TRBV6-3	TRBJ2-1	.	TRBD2	CASSQGLAGASEQFF	TGTGCCAGCAGCCAAGGACTAGCGGGAGCCAGTGAGCAGTTCTTC
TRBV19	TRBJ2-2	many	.	CASSIWGNTGELFF	TGTGCCAGTAGTATTTGGGGGAACACCGGGGAGCTGTTTTTT
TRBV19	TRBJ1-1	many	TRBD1	CASSTNPRGPSSGTEAFF	TGTGCCAGTAGTACGAACCCCAGGGGGCCGTCTTCGGGGACTGAAGCTTTCTTT
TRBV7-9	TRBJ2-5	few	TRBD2	CASSWGGIEETQYF	TGTGCCAGCAGCTGGGGGGGGATAGAAGAGACCCAGTACTTC
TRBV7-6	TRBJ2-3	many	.	CASSLMGVMADTQYF	TGTGCCAGCAGCTTGATGGGTGTTATGGCAGATACGCAGTATTTT
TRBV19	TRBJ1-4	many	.	CASSIERDGEKLFF	TGTGCCAGTAGTATCGAGAGGGACGGCGAAAAACTGTTTTTT
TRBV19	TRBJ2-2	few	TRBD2	CASSISRGRNTGELFF	TGTGCCAGTAGTATTTCGCGGGGGAGGAACACCGGGGAGCTGTTTTTT
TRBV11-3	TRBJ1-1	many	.	CASSLRQPEAFF	TGTGCCAGCAGCTTGCGACAGCCTGAAGCTTTCTTT
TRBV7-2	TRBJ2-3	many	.	CASSLELGTSTDTQYF	TGTGCCAGCAGCTTAGAGTTGGGGACTAGCACAGATACGCAGTATTTT
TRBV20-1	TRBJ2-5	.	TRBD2	CSARAQAGIETQYF	TGCAGTGCTAGAGCCCAAGCGGGAATTGAGACCCAGTACTTC
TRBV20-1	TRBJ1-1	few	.	CSAEGGWDTEAFF	TGCAGTGCCGAAGGGGGATGGGACACTGAAGCTTTCTTT
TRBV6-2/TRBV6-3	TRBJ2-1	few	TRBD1	CASSYSSGTGSYNEQFF	TGTGCCAGCAGTTACTCGTCCGGGACAGGGTCCTACAATGAGCAGTTCTTC
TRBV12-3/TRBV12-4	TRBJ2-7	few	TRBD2	CASTKPRLAGGPRGEQYF	TGTGCCAGCACCAAGCCCCGACTAGCGGGAGGGCCTAGGGGCGAGCAGTACTTC
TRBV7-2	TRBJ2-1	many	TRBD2	CASSLQSGSTDEQFF	TGTGCCAGCAGCTTACAGAGCGGGAGTACAGATGAGCAGTTCTTC
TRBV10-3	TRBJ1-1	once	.	CAITTDSYTEAFF	TGTGCCATCACCACGGACAGTTACACTGAAGCTTTCTTT
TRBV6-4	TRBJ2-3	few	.	CASSPGLGADTQYF	TGTGCCAGCAGCCCGGGCCTGGGGGCAGATACGCAGTATTTT
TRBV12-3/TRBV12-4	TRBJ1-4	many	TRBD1	CASSRGTGAEKLFF	TGTGCCAGCAGCCGCGGGACAGGGGCTGAAAAACTGTTTTTT
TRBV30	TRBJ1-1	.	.	CAWSEQGGVTEAFF	TGTGCCTGGAGTGAACAGGGTGGTGTCACTGAAGCTTTCTTT
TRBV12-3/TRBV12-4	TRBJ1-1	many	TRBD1	CASSLRQGVGTEAFF	TGTGCCAGCAGTCTACGACAGGGGGTAGGAACTGAAGCTTTCTTT
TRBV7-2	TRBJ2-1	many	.	CASSRLQSYNEQFF	TGTGCCAGCAGCCGCCTCCAGAGCTACAATGAGCAGTTCTTC
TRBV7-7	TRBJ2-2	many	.	CASSLRLTGELFF	TGTGCCAGCAGCTTAAGACTAACCGGGGAGCTGTTTTTT
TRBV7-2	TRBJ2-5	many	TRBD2	CASSLGLAGGPGETQYF	TGTGCCAGCAGCTTAGGACTAGCGGGAGGGCCCGGGGAGACCCAGTACTTC
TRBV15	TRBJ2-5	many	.	CATSRDKERRHRETQYF	TGTGCCACCAGCAGAGATAAAGAGAGGAGACATAGAGAGACCCAGTACTTC
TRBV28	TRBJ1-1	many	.	CASSLSLGSEAFF	TGTGCCAGCAGTTTATCCCTTGGGAGTGAAGCTTTCTTT
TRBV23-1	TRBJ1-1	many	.	CASSQLLVLEAVNTEAFF	TGCGCCAGCAGTCAGCTCCTGGTCTTGGAAGCAGTGAACACTGAAGCTTTCTTT
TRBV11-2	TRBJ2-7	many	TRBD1	CASSSGGTGGVKTYEQYF	TGTGCCAGCAGCTCAGGTGGGACAGGGGGTGTGAAGACCTACGAGCAGTACTTC
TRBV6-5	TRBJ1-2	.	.	CASSYSLRGAHYGYTF	TGTGCCAGCAGTTACAGCCTGAGGGGCGCACACTATGGCTACACCTTC
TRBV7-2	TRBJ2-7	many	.	CATRQGGDEQYF	TGTGCCACCCGGCAGGGTGGGGACGAGCAGTACTTC
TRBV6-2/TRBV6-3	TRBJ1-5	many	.	CASSSLGEGNQPQHF	TGTGCCAGCAGCTCCCTCGGGGAGGGAAATCAGCCCCAGCATTTT
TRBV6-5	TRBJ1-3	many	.	CASSFRDLRSGNTIYF	TGTGCCAGCAGTTTCCGGGATCTACGCTCTGGAAACACCATATATTTT